The rows below give T cell receptor beta chains drawn from one sample of a study of T cell repertoires in cytomegalovirus infection. Each CDR3 protein is one row after TCRdb ran MiXCR on the reads. The sample lists about 490,000 distinct CDR3 sequences; approximately 15% were seen once. Sample: CD8+ T cells from PBMCs. These receptors were obtained from a human donor in good health (CMV status not recorded). Some clones in this sample may be carry-over from other donors' samples. The CDR3 runs from the conserved cysteine through the conserved F or W. The D gene is left open where the match is weak. The size field is filled for only some rows; it gives once, few, many or a size class.

CDR3 length,D gene,J gene,clone size,V gene,CDR3 protein,CDR3 DNA
17,NA,TRBJ1-6,many,TRBV7-8,CASSPQGGSSYNSPLHF,TGTGCCAGCAGCCCCCAGGGAGGGAGCTCCTATAATTCACCCCTCCACTTT
13,TRBD1,TRBJ1-1,NA,TRBV2,CASTRTGYTEAFF,TGTGCCAGCACCAGGACAGGGTACACTGAAGCTTTCTTT
15,TRBD1,TRBJ2-7,NA,TRBV9,CASSVGDRGSYEQYF,TGTGCCAGCAGCGTAGGGGACAGGGGATCCTACGAGCAGTACTTC
14,NA,TRBJ2-1,NA,TRBV10-1,CASSETRSSDEQFF,TGCGCCAGCAGTGAGACGAGAAGCTCGGATGAGCAGTTCTTC
17,NA,TRBJ2-1,once,TRBV27,CASSLRRRRSSYNEQFF,TGTGCCAGCAGTTTACGCCGTCGGAGAAGCTCCTACAATGAGCAGTTCTTC
12,NA,TRBJ2-7,NA,TRBV27,CASSTGAYEQYF,TGTGCCTCCTCGACAGGAGCCTACGAGCAGTACTTC
16,NA,TRBJ1-3,NA,TRBV11-2,CASRGYGEGDENTIYF,TGTGCCAGCAGGGGATATGGGGAGGGGGACGAAAACACCATATATTTT
15,NA,TRBJ1-5,many,TRBV7-6,CASSLAAGVEQPQHF,TGTGCCAGCAGCTTAGCGGCAGGGGTTGAGCAGCCCCAGCATTTT
15,NA,TRBJ2-3,few,TRBV11-3,CASSYGPSETDTQYF,TGTGCCAGCAGCTACGGACCCTCTGAGACAGATACGCAGTATTTT
11,NA,TRBJ2-1,many,TRBV12-3/TRBV12-4,CASSFIYEQFF,TGTGCCAGCAGTTTCATCTATGAGCAGTTCTTC
16,TRBD1,TRBJ1-1,few,TRBV5-1,CASSLFPGQGDTEAFF,TGCGCCAGCAGCTTGTTCCCGGGACAGGGGGACACTGAAGCTTTCTTT
14,NA,TRBJ2-7,few,TRBV14,CASSQLGLLHEQYF,TGTGCCAGCAGCCAATTGGGACTCCTTCACGAGCAGTACTTC
18,NA,TRBJ1-1,many,TRBV19,CASMTGPTQLSLNTEAFF,TGTGCCAGTATGACAGGACCTACCCAACTTTCCTTGAACACTGAAGCTTTCTTT
15,TRBD1,TRBJ1-2,many,TRBV27,CASSFRTGTAYGYTF,TGTGCCAGCAGTTTCAGGACCGGGACAGCCTATGGCTACACCTTC
14,NA,TRBJ1-4,NA,TRBV10-3,CAIRDGGSEEKLFF,TGTGCCATCAGAGACGGAGGGTCGGAGGAAAAACTGTTTTTT
19,TRBD1,TRBJ2-7,many,TRBV5-6,CASSLETGASLHVSYEQYF,TGTGCCAGCAGCTTGGAAACAGGGGCTTCTTTACACGTCTCGTACGAGCAGTACTTC
16,TRBD2,TRBJ2-7,many,TRBV7-9,CASSSVGGESSYEQYF,TGTGCCAGCAGCTCCGTTGGGGGGGAAAGCTCCTACGAGCAGTACTTC
14,TRBD1,TRBJ2-7,few,TRBV9,CASSGQGKWYEQYF,TGTGCCAGCAGCGGACAGGGTAAATGGTACGAGCAGTACTTC
12,NA,TRBJ2-7,NA,TRBV29-1,CSVNGRAYEQYF,TGCAGCGTTAACGGGAGAGCCTACGAGCAGTACTTC
15,TRBD1,TRBJ2-7,few,TRBV6-1,CASSEARQGPYEQYF,TGTGCCAGCAGTGAAGCAAGACAGGGACCCTACGAGCAGTACTTC
14,TRBD1,TRBJ2-5,few,TRBV28,CASSLGTGIGTQYF,TGTGCCAGCTCCCTCGGGACAGGGATTGGGACCCAGTACTTC
12,NA,TRBJ2-1,NA,TRBV6-1,CASFISYNEQFF,TGTGCCAGCTTCATTTCCTACAATGAGCAGTTCTTC
13,TRBD1,TRBJ1-2,many,TRBV28,CASSPKTGGGYTF,TGTGCCAGCAGTCCCAAAACAGGGGGTGGCTACACCTTC
12,NA,TRBJ2-7,NA,TRBV20-1,CSAPRGPYEQYF,TGCAGTGCTCCCAGGGGTCCCTACGAGCAGTACTTC
15,NA,TRBJ2-1,few,TRBV27,CASSLDGQAYNEQFF,TGTGCCAGCAGTTTAGATGGTCAGGCCTACAATGAGCAGTTCTTC
15,NA,TRBJ2-7,few,TRBV19,CASSIQGSLSYEQYF,TGTGCCAGTAGTATTCAAGGATCGCTCTCCTACGAGCAGTACTTC
13,TRBD2,TRBJ2-1,many,TRBV7-9,CASSSPGLDEQFF,TGTGCCAGCAGCTCCCCGGGACTAGATGAGCAGTTCTTC
13,NA,TRBJ2-3,many,TRBV7-9,CASGGVSTDTQYF,TGTGCCAGCGGCGGGGTGAGCACAGATACGCAGTATTTT
12,TRBD1,TRBJ1-2,many,TRBV2,CATRTGGFGYTF,TGTGCCACCCGGACAGGGGGCTTTGGCTACACCTTC
14,NA,TRBJ1-2,NA,TRBV27,CASSQLGGAYGYTF,TGTGCCAGCAGCCAATTGGGGGGAGCCTATGGCTACACCTTC
18,NA,TRBJ2-6,NA,TRBV4-1,CASSQVPGHLSGANVLTF,TGCGCCAGCAGCCAGGTACCGGGACACCTTTCTGGGGCCAACGTCCTGACTTTC
17,NA,TRBJ1-1,NA,TRBV10-2,CASTDPLLDRMNTEAFF,TGCGCCAGCACTGACCCGCTCCTGGACAGAATGAACACTGAAGCTTTCTTT
13,NA,TRBJ1-1,many,TRBV7-3,CASSLTGVAEAFF,TGTGCCAGCAGCTTAACGGGGGTCGCTGAAGCTTTCTTT
12,NA,TRBJ1-1,many,TRBV7-2,CASSEYATEAFF,TGTGCCAGCAGTGAATACGCCACTGAAGCTTTCTTT
17,NA,TRBJ2-7,NA,TRBV20-1,CSARDNFGEPSTYEQYF,TGCAGTGCTAGAGATAATTTCGGGGAACCGAGCACCTACGAGCAGTACTTC
15,NA,TRBJ2-1,few,TRBV28,CASSLVGTARDEQFF,TGTGCCAGCAGTTTGGTGGGTACGGCCCGCGATGAGCAGTTCTTC
17,NA,TRBJ2-1,many,TRBV7-2,CASSVTGAGAPYNEQFF,TGTGCCAGCAGCGTTACGGGGGCGGGAGCCCCCTACAATGAGCAGTTCTTC
12,NA,TRBJ1-2,many,TRBV7-6,CASSLGGTGYTF,TGTGCCAGCAGCTTAGGAGGGACTGGCTACACCTTC
17,TRBD2,TRBJ2-1,few,TRBV18,CASSPSLAGPLYNEQFF,TGTGCCAGCTCACCAAGCCTAGCGGGGCCCTTGTACAATGAGCAGTTCTTC
17,NA,TRBJ2-7,few,TRBV11-1,CASSLRFSAGDSYEQYF,TGTGCCAGCAGCTTACGTTTTTCGGCGGGTGACTCCTACGAGCAGTACTTC
16,NA,TRBJ2-7,few,TRBV6-5,CASSYPGHLSSYEQYF,TGTGCCAGCAGTTACCCCGGACACTTGAGCTCCTACGAGCAGTACTTC
15,TRBD1,TRBJ1-2,NA,TRBV19,CASSIDPTGFYGYTF,TGTGCCAGTAGTATAGACCCGACAGGGTTCTATGGCTACACCTTC
12,NA,TRBJ2-2,NA,TRBV3-1,CASSQGASELFF,TGTGCCAGCAGCCAGGGGGCGAGTGAGCTGTTTTTT
13,TRBD1,TRBJ2-1,few,TRBV19,CASSRDRAGEQFF,TGTGCCAGTAGTAGGGACAGGGCAGGTGAGCAGTTCTTC
14,NA,TRBJ2-7,NA,TRBV29-1,CSVVSGAGTPEQYF,TGCAGCGTTGTATCGGGCGCAGGGACACCCGAGCAGTACTTC
16,TRBD1,TRBJ1-5,many,TRBV7-9,CASSFGGQGFNQPQHF,TGTGCCAGCAGCTTTGGGGGACAGGGGTTCAATCAGCCCCAGCATTTT
15,TRBD2,TRBJ2-1,NA,TRBV24-1,CATSDQAGGPGEQFF,TGTGCCACCAGTGACCAAGCGGGGGGGCCCGGTGAGCAGTTCTTC
17,TRBD2,TRBJ2-1,few,TRBV9,CASSAWDYLSSYNEQFF,TGTGCCAGCAGCGCCTGGGACTACCTGAGCTCCTACAATGAGCAGTTCTTC
16,TRBD2,TRBJ2-2,NA,TRBV29-1,CSVTRTSGRNTGELFF,TGCAGCGTCACCAGGACTAGCGGGAGAAATACCGGGGAGCTGTTTTTT
15,NA,TRBJ2-3,few,TRBV14,CASSQDWWSTDTQYF,TGTGCCAGCAGCCAAGATTGGTGGAGCACAGATACGCAGTATTTT
13,NA,TRBJ2-7,few,TRBV19,CASSIVAGNEQYF,TGTGCCAGTAGTATAGTGGCAGGGAACGAGCAGTACTTC
15,NA,TRBJ1-1,few,TRBV25-1,CASSDHDSLNTEAFF,TGTGCCAGCAGTGACCACGACAGTTTGAACACTGAAGCTTTCTTT
15,NA,TRBJ2-1,NA,TRBV29-1,CSVESTHSVYNEQFF,TGCAGCGTTGAATCGACCCACTCCGTTTACAATGAGCAGTTCTTC
16,TRBD1,TRBJ1-3,few,TRBV6-5,CASRTQGTFSGNTIYF,TGTGCCAGCAGGACACAGGGGACTTTTTCTGGAAACACCATATATTTT